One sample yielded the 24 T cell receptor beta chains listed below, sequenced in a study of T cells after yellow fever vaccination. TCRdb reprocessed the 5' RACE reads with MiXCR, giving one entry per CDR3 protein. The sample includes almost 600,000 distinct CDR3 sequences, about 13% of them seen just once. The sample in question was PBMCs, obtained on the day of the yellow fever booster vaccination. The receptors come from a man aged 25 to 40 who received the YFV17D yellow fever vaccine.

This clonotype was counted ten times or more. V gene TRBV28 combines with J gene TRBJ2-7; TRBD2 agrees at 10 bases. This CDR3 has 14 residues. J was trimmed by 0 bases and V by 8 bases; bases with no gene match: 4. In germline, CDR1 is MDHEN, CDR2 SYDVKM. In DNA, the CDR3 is TGTGCCAGCTCTCTAGCGGGAGACTCCTACGAGCAGTACTTC. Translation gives CASSLAGDSYEQYF.

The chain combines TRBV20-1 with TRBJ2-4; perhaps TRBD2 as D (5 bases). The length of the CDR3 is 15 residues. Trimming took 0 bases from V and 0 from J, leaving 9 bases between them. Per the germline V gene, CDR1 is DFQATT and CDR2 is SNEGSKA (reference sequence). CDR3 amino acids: CSAREPGIAKNIQYF. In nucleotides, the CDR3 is TGCAGTGCTAGAGAGCCGGGGATAGCCAAAAACATTCAGTACTTC.

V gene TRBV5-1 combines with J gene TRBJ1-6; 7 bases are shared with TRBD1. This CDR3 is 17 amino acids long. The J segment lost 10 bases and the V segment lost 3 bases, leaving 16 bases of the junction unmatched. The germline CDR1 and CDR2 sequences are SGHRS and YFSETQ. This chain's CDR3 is CASSSGTAGQYGSPLHF. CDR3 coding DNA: TGCGCCAGCAGCTCGGGGACAGCGGGCCAATATGGGTCACCCCTCCACTTT.

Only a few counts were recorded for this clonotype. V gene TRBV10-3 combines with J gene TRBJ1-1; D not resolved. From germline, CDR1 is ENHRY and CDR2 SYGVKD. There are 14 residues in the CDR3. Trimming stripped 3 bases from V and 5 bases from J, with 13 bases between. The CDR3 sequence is CAISDSKELTEAFF. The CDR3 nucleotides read TGTGCCATCAGTGATTCGAAGGAATTAACTGAAGCTTTCTTT.

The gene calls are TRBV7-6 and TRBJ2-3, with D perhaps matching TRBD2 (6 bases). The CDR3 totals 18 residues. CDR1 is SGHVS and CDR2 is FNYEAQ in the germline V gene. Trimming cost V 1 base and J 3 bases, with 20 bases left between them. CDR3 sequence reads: CASSLGHSGGRGTDTQYF. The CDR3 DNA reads TGTGCCAGCAGCTTAGGCCACAGCGGAGGGAGAGGAACAGATACGCAGTATTTT.

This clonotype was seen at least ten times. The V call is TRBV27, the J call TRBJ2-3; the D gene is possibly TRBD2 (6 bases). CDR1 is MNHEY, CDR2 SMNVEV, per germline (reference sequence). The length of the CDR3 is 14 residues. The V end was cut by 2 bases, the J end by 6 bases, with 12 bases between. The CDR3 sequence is CASSLGTAGDTQYF. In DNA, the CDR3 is TGTGCCAGCAGTTTAGGGACTGCTGGGGATACGCAGTATTTT.

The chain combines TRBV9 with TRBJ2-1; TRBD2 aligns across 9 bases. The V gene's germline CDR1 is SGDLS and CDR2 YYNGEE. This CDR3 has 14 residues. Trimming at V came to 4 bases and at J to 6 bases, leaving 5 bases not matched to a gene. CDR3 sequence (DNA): TGTGCCAGCAGCCCCGGGACTAGCTCCAATGAGCAGTTCTTC. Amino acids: CASSPGTSSNEQFF.

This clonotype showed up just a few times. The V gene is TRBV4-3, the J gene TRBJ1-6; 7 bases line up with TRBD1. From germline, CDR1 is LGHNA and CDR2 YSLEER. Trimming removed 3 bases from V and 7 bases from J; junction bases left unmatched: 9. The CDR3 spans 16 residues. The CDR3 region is CASSQGQSLENSPLHF. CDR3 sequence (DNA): TGCGCCAGCAGCCAGGGACAGAGCCTGGAAAATTCACCCCTCCACTTT.

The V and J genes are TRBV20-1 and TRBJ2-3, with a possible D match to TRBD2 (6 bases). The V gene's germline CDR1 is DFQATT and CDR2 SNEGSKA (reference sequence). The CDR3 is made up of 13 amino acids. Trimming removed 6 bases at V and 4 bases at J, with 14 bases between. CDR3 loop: CSAPTRGADTQYF. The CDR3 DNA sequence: TGCAGTGCCCCGACTAGGGGAGCAGATACGCAGTATTTT.

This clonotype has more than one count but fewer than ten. CDR3 in amino acids: CASSLGPEGLGYTF. CDR3 DNA: TGCGCCAGCAGCTTGGGGCCTGAAGGGCTTGGCTACACCTTC. The chain carries TRBV5-1 and TRBJ1-2; D gene ambiguous. V shed 0 bases and J shed 7 bases, with 13 bases lying between them. This CDR3 region has 14 residues. Germline loops: CDR1 SGHRS, CDR2 YFSETQ.

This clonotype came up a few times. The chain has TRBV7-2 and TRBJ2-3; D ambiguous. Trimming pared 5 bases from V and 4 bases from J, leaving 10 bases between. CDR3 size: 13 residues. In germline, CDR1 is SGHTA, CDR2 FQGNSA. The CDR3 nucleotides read TGTGCCAGCAGCACGTCACGGGCAGATACGCAGTATTTT. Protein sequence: CASSTSRADTQYF.

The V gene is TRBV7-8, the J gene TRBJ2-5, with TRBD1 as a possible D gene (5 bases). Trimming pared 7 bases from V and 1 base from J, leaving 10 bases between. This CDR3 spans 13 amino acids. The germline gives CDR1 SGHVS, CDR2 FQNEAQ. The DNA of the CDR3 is TGTGCCAGCAAGCAGGGCATCCAAGAGACCCAGTACTTC. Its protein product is CASKQGIQETQYF.

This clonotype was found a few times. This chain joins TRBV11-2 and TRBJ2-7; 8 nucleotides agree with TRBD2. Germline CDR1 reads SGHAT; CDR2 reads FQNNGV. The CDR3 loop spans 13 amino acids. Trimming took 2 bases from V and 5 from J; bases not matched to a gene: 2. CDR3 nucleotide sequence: TGTGCCAGCAGCTTAAGGCGGGGGGACGAGCAGTACTTC. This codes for CASSLRRGDEQYF.

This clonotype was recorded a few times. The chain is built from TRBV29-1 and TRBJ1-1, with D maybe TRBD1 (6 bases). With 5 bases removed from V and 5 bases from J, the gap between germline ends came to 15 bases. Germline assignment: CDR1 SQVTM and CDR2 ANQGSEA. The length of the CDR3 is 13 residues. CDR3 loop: CSVRGGASTEAFF. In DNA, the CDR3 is TGCAGCGTTAGAGGGGGGGCGAGTACTGAAGCTTTCTTT.

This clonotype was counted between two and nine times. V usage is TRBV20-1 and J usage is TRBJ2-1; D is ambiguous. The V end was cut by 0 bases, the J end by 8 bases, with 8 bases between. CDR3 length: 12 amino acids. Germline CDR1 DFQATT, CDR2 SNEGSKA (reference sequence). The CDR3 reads CSARDLLDEQFF. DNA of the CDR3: TGCAGTGCTAGAGATCTATTAGATGAGCAGTTCTTC.

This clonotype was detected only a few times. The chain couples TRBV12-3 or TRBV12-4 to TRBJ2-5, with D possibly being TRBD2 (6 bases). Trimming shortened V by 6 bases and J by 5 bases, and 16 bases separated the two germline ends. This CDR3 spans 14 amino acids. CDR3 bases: TGTGCCAGCAGCTTGGAGGGAAGTAGGGAGACCCAGTACTTC. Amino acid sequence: CASSLEGSRETQYF.

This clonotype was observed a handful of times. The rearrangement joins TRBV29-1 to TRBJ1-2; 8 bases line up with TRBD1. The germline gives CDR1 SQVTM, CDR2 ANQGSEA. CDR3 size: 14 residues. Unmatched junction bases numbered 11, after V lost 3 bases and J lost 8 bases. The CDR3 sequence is CSVDGPGTGYGYTF. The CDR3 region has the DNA TGCAGCGTTGACGGACCCGGGACAGGCTACGGCTACACCTTC.

The CDR3 coding sequence is TGCAGTGCTATATTACGTAGCCAGGGAGATACGCAGTATTTT. Translated: CSAILRSQGDTQYF. This chain uses TRBV20-1 with TRBJ2-3; possible D gene TRBD1, 5 bases. This CDR3 spans 14 amino acids. Trimming took 4 bases from V and 5 from J, leaving 16 bases between them. CDR1 DFQATT and CDR2 SNEGSKA come from the germline V gene (reference sequence).

The CDR3 protein is CASSLGGGSGETQYF. The CDR3 coding sequence is TGTGCCAGCAGCTTAGGAGGGGGTAGTGGAGAGACCCAGTACTTC. V and J are TRBV7-9 and TRBJ2-5; a possible D gene is TRBD1 (6 bases). Trimming pared 1 base from V and 4 bases from J, leaving 13 bases between. The CDR3 is 15 residues long. In germline, CDR1 is SEHNR, CDR2 FQNEAQ (reference sequence).

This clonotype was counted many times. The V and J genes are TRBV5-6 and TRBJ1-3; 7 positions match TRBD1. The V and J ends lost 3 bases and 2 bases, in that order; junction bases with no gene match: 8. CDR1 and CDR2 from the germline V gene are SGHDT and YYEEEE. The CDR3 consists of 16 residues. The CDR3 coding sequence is TGTGCCAGCAGCTCCGCTGGAGGGGGCCCTGGAAACACCATATATTTT. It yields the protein CASSSAGGGPGNTIYF.

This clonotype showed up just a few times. CDR3 nucleotide sequence: TGTGCCAGCAGCTTAAGAAAGAGGACGCAGTATTTT. The encoded protein is CASSLRKRTQYF. The chain links TRBV7-2 to TRBJ2-3; D call uncertain. V lost 2 bases and J 9 bases, leaving 9 bases between the germline ends. The germline V gene has CDR1 SGHTA and CDR2 FQGNSA. This CDR3 comprises 12 residues.

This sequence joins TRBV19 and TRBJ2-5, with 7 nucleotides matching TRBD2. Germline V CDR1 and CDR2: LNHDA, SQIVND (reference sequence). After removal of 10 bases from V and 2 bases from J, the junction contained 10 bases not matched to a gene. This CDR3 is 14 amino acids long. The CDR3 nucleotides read TGTGCCACCGCGGCTGCGGGGGTACAAGAGACCCAGTACTTC. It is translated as CATAAAGVQETQYF.

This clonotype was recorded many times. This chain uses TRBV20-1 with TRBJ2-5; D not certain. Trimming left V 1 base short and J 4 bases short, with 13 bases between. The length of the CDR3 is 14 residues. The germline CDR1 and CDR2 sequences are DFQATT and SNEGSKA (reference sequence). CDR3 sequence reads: CSARGPLIGETQYF. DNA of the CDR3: TGCAGTGCTAGAGGTCCACTGATTGGAGAGACCCAGTACTTC.

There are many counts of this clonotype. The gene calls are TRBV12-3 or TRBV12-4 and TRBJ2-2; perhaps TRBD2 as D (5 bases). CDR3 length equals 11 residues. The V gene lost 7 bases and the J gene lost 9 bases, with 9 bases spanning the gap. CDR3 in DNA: TGTGCCAGCACGTCTAGCCGGGAGCTGTTTTTT. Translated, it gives CASTSSRELFF.